These 8 T cell receptor beta chains were all obtained from the same sample, sequenced in a study of blood T cells in healthy people across ages (dated by TCRdb to between 2015 and 2017). Library preparation used 5' RACE. Sequencer: Illumina HiSeq 2500. A second PCR of roughly 6 to 12 cycles was run with a J-beta primer mix and a sample-barcoded 5' primer. TCRdb's own reprocessing of the public reads used fastp at Q25 and MiXCR and kept productive beta chains. Merged by CDR3 protein, the rows form single entries marked with the most common genes and DNA. The sample table holds 790,000 or so distinct CDR3 sequences, of which 56% were seen once. Roughly 25% of the sample comes from the top ten. What was sequenced was blood. Receptors originate from a man aged 35-49 years in good health.

The chain recombines TRBV2 with TRBJ1-1; 8 nucleotides match TRBD1. With V trimmed by 6 bases and J by 2 bases, 5 bases remained unmatched. This CDR3 is 14 amino acids long. Germline values: CDR1 SNHLY, CDR2 FYNNEI. CDR3 region: CASRRTGINTEAFF. As DNA, the CDR3 is TGTGCCAGCAGGCGGACAGGGATTAACACTGAAGCTTTCTTT.

J is TRBJ2-3 and V is TRBV11-2, with D possibly being TRBD2 (6 bases). Per the germline V gene, CDR1 is SGHAT and CDR2 is FQNNGV. V was pared by 2 bases and J by 1 base, with 13 bases between. The CDR3 is made up of 16 amino acids. The CDR3 is CASSLRGRVGTDTQYF. In DNA, the CDR3 is TGTGCCAGCAGCTTACGGGGGAGAGTGGGCACAGATACGCAGTATTTT.

V is TRBV4-3 and J is TRBJ2-3, with D possibly matching TRBD2 (5 bases). There are 20 residues in the CDR3. CDR1 and CDR2 from the germline V gene are LGHNA and YSLEER. The V and J ends lost 2 bases and 6 bases respectively, with 30 bases between them. The CDR3 nucleotides read TGCGCCAGCAGCCAAAGAAGCGTGGGCAGTACACGGGGTTCGTCTGATACGCAGTATTTT. It is translated as CASSQRSVGSTRGSSDTQYF.

V and J are TRBV12-3 or TRBV12-4 and TRBJ2-1; tentative D call: TRBD2 (6 bases). This CDR3 contains 15 residues. Trimming took 6 bases from V and 0 from J, leaving 12 bases between them. The CDR3 DNA sequence: TGTGCCAGCAGAAAGGGACTCAGCTCCTACAATGAGCAGTTCTTC. Translated: CASRKGLSSYNEQFF.

This chain uses TRBV3-1 with TRBJ2-1, with D uncertain. The CDR3 runs to 12 residues. Deletions cut 2 bases from V and 9 bases from J, with 8 bases between. Germline-derived CDR1 and CDR2 are LGHDT and YNNKEL (reference sequence). CDR3 amino acids: CASSQPVGEQFF. For the CDR3, the DNA is TGTGCCAGCAGCCAACCGGTCGGTGAGCAGTTCTTC.

This clonotype has a handful of counts. This rearrangement joins TRBV24-1 to TRBJ2-1, with D perhaps matching TRBD2 (6 bases). The germline CDR1 and CDR2 sequences are KGHDR and SFDVKD. This CDR3 has 14 amino acids. Between the trimmed V and J ends, which lost 3 bases and 10 bases, there was a span of 15 bases. The chain's CDR3 is CATSDPRDRGEQFF. The DNA of the CDR3 is TGTGCCACCAGTGATCCTCGGGATCGGGGGGAGCAGTTCTTC.

The rearrangement joins TRBV10-2 to TRBJ2-1; D is unresolved. The CDR3 has 14 residues. Germline assignment: CDR1 WSHSY and CDR2 SAAADI. Trimming removed 5 bases at V and 7 bases at J, with 15 bases between. CDR3 in DNA: TGCGCCAGCAGTCATAATCCACTGGGGAATGAGCAGTTCTTC. Encoded protein: CASSHNPLGNEQFF.

DNA for the CDR3: TGTGCCAGCAGCCAAGAACGACAGTCGCTTGGGACTGAAGCTTTCTTT. Its protein is CASSQERQSLGTEAFF. The V and J genes are TRBV4-2 and TRBJ1-1; D is possibly TRBD1 (5 bases). Trimming shortened V by 0 bases and J by 5 bases, and 16 bases separated the two germline ends. CDR3 size: 16 residues. The germline V gene encodes CDR1 LGHNA and CDR2 YNFKEQ.